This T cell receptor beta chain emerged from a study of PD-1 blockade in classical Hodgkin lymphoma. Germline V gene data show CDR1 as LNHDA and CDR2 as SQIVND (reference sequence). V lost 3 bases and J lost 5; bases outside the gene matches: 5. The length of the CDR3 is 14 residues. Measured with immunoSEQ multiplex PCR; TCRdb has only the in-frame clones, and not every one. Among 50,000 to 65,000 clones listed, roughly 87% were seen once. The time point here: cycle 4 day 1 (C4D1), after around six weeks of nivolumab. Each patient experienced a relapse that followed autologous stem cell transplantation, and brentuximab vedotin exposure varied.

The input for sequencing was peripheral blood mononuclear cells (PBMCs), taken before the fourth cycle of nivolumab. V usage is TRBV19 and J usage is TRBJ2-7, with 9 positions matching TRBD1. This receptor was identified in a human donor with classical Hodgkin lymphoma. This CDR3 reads CASSMGTGGDEQYF. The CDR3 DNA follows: TGTGCCAGTAGTATGGGAACAGGGGGCGACGAGCAGTACTTC.